One sample yielded the 18 T cell receptor beta chains listed below, sequenced in a study of radiation and T cells in renal cell carcinoma. Sequencing was performed with immunoSEQ multiplex PCR; in TCRdb, only in-frame clones are kept and a portion is missing. There are 30,000 to 40,000 clones in the sample; 81% occur only once, and about 33% lies in the top ten. As for time point: blood 4 weeks post-SBRT, at nephrectomy. The treatment here: 15 Gy SBRT to primary tumor, nephrectomy 4 weeks later. Sample: blood, taken from a patient whose treatment included radiotherapy and nephrectomy. Every receptor here comes from a man aged 60-69 years with renal cell carcinoma.

The CDR3 DNA is TGCGCCAGCAGCCCGACAGGTTCGAACACTGAAGCTTTCTTT. Residues: CASSPTGSNTEAFF. The chain is built from TRBV5-1 and TRBJ1-1, with D perhaps TRBD1 (6 bases). V lost 4 bases and J lost 1, with 11 bases in between. CDR1 SGHRS and CDR2 YFSETQ come from the germline V gene. CDR3 length: 14 residues. Variable domain in full (rest from reference TRBV5-1 and TRBJ1-1): KAGVTQTPRYLIKTRGQQVTLSCSPISGHRSVSWYQQTPGQGLQFLFEYFSETQRNKGNFPGRFSGRQFSNSRSEMNVSTLELGDSALYLCASSPTGSNTEAFFGQGTRLTVV.

This rearrangement joins TRBV30 to TRBJ1-5; possibly TRBD1 for D (6 bases). Germline V CDR1 and CDR2: GTSNPN, SVGIG (reference sequence). V dropped 4 bases and J dropped 6 bases, with 19 bases sitting between them. The CDR3 totals 15 residues. Here the CDR3 DNA reads TGTGCCTGGACCCCGGGCCAGGGGCATGGTCAGCCCCAGCATTTT. Translation: CAWTPGQGHGQPQHF. The full variable domain, completed using reference TRBV30 and TRBJ1-5, is SQTIHQWPATLVQPVGSPLSLECTVEGTSNPNLYWYRQAAGRGLQLLFYSVGIGQISSEVPQNLSASRPQDRQFILSSKKLLLSDSGFYLCAWTPGQGHGQPQHFGDGTRLSIL.

The chain couples TRBV7-9 to TRBJ2-1; 16 bases match TRBD2. The CDR3 is 19 residues long. CDR1 and CDR2 from the germline V gene are SEHNR and FQNEAQ (reference sequence). Trimming took 5 bases from V and 1 from J; bases not matched to a gene: 8. CDR3 protein: CASSTGLAGGPGSYNEQFF. DNA of the CDR3: TGTGCCAGCAGCACGGGACTAGCGGGAGGGCCCGGGTCCTACAATGAGCAGTTCTTC.

The genes are TRBV12-5 and TRBJ1-2, with D tentatively TRBD1 (5 bases). This CDR3 has 14 amino acids. V lost 2 bases to trimming and J lost 3 bases, with 10 bases between them. Germline loops: CDR1 LGHNT, CDR2 FRNRAP. The CDR3: CASGLQGRDYGYTF. In DNA, the CDR3 is TGTGCTAGTGGTTTGCAGGGTAGAGACTATGGCTACACCTTC.

The rearrangement links TRBV9 to TRBJ2-7; the D gene is possibly TRBD2 (6 bases). Germline loops: CDR1 SGDLS, CDR2 YYNGEE. The length of the CDR3 is 16 residues. The germline V and J ends were trimmed by 0 bases and 6 bases, with 19 bases remaining between them. The CDR3 region is CASSVGDGDWGVEQYF. DNA of the CDR3: TGTGCCAGCAGCGTAGGGGACGGGGACTGGGGCGTCGAGCAGTACTTC.

This chain joins TRBV30 and TRBJ1-2; 8 bases map to TRBD1. Per the germline V gene, CDR1 is GTSNPN and CDR2 is SVGIG (reference sequence). The J segment lost 4 bases and the V segment lost 5 bases, leaving 9 bases of the junction unmatched. The CDR3 is 14 amino acids. CDR3 nucleotides: TGTGCCTGGGAACGACAGGGGTTGGGCTATGGCTACACCTTC. Its translation is CAWERQGLGYGYTF. The full variable domain, its missing parts supplied by reference TRBV30 and TRBJ1-2, is SQTIHQWPATLVQPVGSPLSLECTVEGTSNPNLYWYRQAAGRGLQLLFYSVGIGQISSEVPQNLSASRPQDRQFILSSKKLLLSDSGFYLCAWERQGLGYGYTFGSGTRLTVV.

This CDR3 is CASSLGALTDTQYF. CDR3 bases: TGTGCCAGCAGCTTAGGGGCCCTCACAGATACGCAGTATTTT. The V call is TRBV7-2, the J call TRBJ2-3; no reliable D call. Germline CDR1 and CDR2: SGHTA and FQGNSA. This CDR3 is 14 amino acids long. V was cut by 1 base and J by 2 bases, with 7 bases left in between.

The V call is TRBV7-2, the J call TRBJ2-6, with D unclear. V was cut by 5 bases and J by 0 bases, with 5 bases left in between. This CDR3 contains 14 residues. Germline V CDR1 and CDR2: SGHTA, FQGNSA. The CDR3 here is CASSRVSGANVLTF. The CDR3 region has the DNA TGTGCCAGCAGCCGGGTCTCTGGGGCCAACGTCCTGACTTTC. The whole variable domain, filled in from reference TRBV7-2 and TRBJ2-6, reads GAGVSQSPSNKVTEKGKDVELRCDPISGHTALYWYRQSLGQGLEFLIYFQGNSAPDKSGLPSDRFSAERTGGSVSTLTIQRTQQEDSAVYLCASSRVSGANVLTFGAGSRLTVL.

The J gene is TRBJ2-1, the V gene TRBV9; 7 bases are a match to TRBD2. Looked up from germline, CDR1 is SGDLS and CDR2 is YYNGEE. J was trimmed by 9 bases and V by 2 bases; bases with no gene match: 14. The CDR3 contains 16 residues. The CDR3 loop reads CASSVRAGGSYGEQFF. The CDR3, as DNA: TGTGCCAGCAGCGTCAGAGCTGGCGGGAGTTACGGTGAGCAGTTCTTC.

The chain uses TRBV7-9 and TRBJ2-1; D possibly corresponds to TRBD2 (6 bases). V was trimmed by 8 bases and J by 6 bases, leaving 17 bases between them. The CDR3 loop spans 14 amino acids. Germline V gene lookup returns CDR1 SEHNR and CDR2 FQNEAQ (reference sequence). The CDR3 spells CASAQVADGNEQFF. The DNA for the CDR3 is TGTGCCAGCGCCCAGGTAGCGGACGGCAATGAGCAGTTCTTC.

This chain connects TRBV5-1 to TRBJ2-7; 8 bases are shared with TRBD2. The CDR3 covers 18 residues. Germline V gene data show CDR1 as SGHRS and CDR2 as YFSETQ. Trimming cost V 3 bases and J 0 bases; bases outside gene matches: 14. The CDR3 DNA reads TGCGCCAGCAGCTCGTCCGGAAGCGGGAGTGCGAGCTCCTACGAGCAGTACTTC. As protein: CASSSSGSGSASSYEQYF.

The chain is built from TRBV5-1 and TRBJ2-4; TRBD2 agrees at 7 bases. Trimming removed 2 bases from V and 7 bases from J; junction bases left unmatched: 9. The CDR3 extends over 15 amino acids. Looked up from germline, CDR1 is SGHRS and CDR2 is YFSETQ. The CDR3 DNA reads TGCGCCAGCAGCTTAATGCCTAGGGAGGGGAACATTCAGTACTTC. Residues: CASSLMPREGNIQYF.

This clone appeared once. The chain combines TRBV10-3 with TRBJ1-2; D possibly corresponds to TRBD1 (5 bases). V was clipped by 2 bases and J by 4 bases, with 8 bases between them. Germline V lookup: CDR1 ENHRY, CDR2 SYGVKD. The CDR3 covers 13 residues. CDR3 loop: CAISEAQGYGYTF. CDR3 sequence (DNA): TGTGCCATCAGTGAGGCTCAGGGCTATGGCTACACCTTC.

The chain carries TRBV7-9 and TRBJ1-2; D possibly corresponds to TRBD1 (6 bases). V was cut by 2 bases and J by 8 bases, with 15 bases left in between. This CDR3 has 14 amino acids. The germline V gene encodes CDR1 SEHNR and CDR2 FQNEAQ (reference sequence). The CDR3, as DNA: TGTGCCAGCAGCTTAAACGGCAGGGGAGGCGGCTACACCTTC. This codes for CASSLNGRGGGYTF.

This rearrangement joins TRBV5-1 to TRBJ2-3; D might be TRBD2 (6 bases). The CDR3 is made up of 16 amino acids. Germline assignment: CDR1 SGHRS and CDR2 YFSETQ. V was pared by 0 bases and J by 2 bases, with 13 bases between. CDR3 bases: TGCGCCAGCAGCTTGGGGGACTCCTACTACACAGATACGCAGTATTTT. This encodes CASSLGDSYYTDTQYF.

The V and J genes are TRBV5-1 and TRBJ2-2, with D unclear. The V end lost 0 bases, the J end lost 8 bases, and 8 bases lay between the germline ends. CDR3 length: 13 amino acids. The V gene's germline CDR1 is SGHRS and CDR2 YFSETQ. For the CDR3, the DNA is TGCGCCAGCAGCTTGGATGAGATTGGGGAGCTGTTTTTT. It codes for CASSLDEIGELFF.

Points on this clone: Other DNA sequences in this specimen translate into the identical CDR3. The chain joins TRBV6-1 to TRBJ2-3; 10 nucleotides agree with TRBD2. The CDR3 spans 15 residues. The germline CDR1 and CDR2 sequences are MNHNS and SASEGT. Losses at the gene ends were 2 bases for V and 4 bases for J; bases not matched to a gene: 3. CDR3 DNA: TGTGCCAGCAGTGAATTAGCGGGAGGACCAGATACGCAGTATTTT. Protein sequence: CASSELAGGPDTQYF.

The chain couples TRBV27 to TRBJ1-5, with a possible D match to TRBD1 (6 bases). The length of the CDR3 is 15 residues. The germline CDR1 and CDR2 sequences are MNHEY and SMNVEV (reference sequence). Trimming took off 4 bases at V and 2 bases at J, with 12 bases between the two ends. CDR3 DNA: TGTGCCAGCAGTTCACAGGGTCTGCGCAATCAGCCCCAGCATTTT. Its translation: CASSSQGLRNQPQHF.